This is a list of T cell receptor beta chains from one sample in a study of CD8+CD57+ T cells in acquired aplastic anemia. TCRdb reprocessed the reads via MiXCR and lists one record per CDR3 protein. The sample shows some 180,000 distinct CDR3 sequences, roughly 50% of them seen only once. Sequencing input: sorted CD4+, CD8+, or CD8+CD57+ T cells (not recorded which) from PBMCs. These receptors originate from a human donor with aplastic anemia. CDR3s include the opening cysteine and the closing phenylalanine or tryptophan. A D gene is named only where the DNA matches it firmly. Size is omitted from some rows. Given values are once, few, many or a class for expanded clones.

j_call clone_size d_call v_call cdr3_nt cdr3_aa
TRBJ2-1 - TRBD2 TRBV10-1 TGCGCCAGCAGTGCCCGACCTGGGCTAGCGGGAGTCAATGAGCAGTTCTTC CASSARPGLAGVNEQFF
TRBJ1-1 few - TRBV10-3 TGTGCCATCACCAGGGGCGACATGAACACTGAAGCTTTCTTT CAITRGDMNTEAFF
TRBJ2-2 many - TRBV7-3 TGTGCCAGCAGCTTTGCAGGGGACACCGGGGAGCTGTTTTTT CASSFAGDTGELFF
TRBJ1-5 - TRBD1 TRBV19 TGTGCCAGCAAGGACAGGGGAGAACAGCCCCAGCATTTT CASKDRGEQPQHF
TRBJ2-7 - TRBD2 TRBV20-1 TGCAGTGCTAGAGAATCCGGGACTAGCGGACTCTACGAGCAGTACTTC CSARESGTSGLYEQYF
TRBJ2-3 - - TRBV7-3 TGTGCCAGCAGCTTAACGGCAGGGGTGCCAGATACGCAGTATTTT CASSLTAGVPDTQYF
TRBJ1-4 - - TRBV7-2 TGTGCCAGCAGCCCAGGGATTAATGAAAAACTGTTTTTT CASSPGINEKLFF
TRBJ2-7 many TRBD1 TRBV7-8 TGTGCCAGCAGCTTAGCGGGGGGACAGGGGGCCAACGAGCAGTACTTC CASSLAGGQGANEQYF
TRBJ2-2 - - TRBV7-6 TGTGCCAGCAGCCCGACTCCTAACCCCGGGGAGCTGTTTTTT CASSPTPNPGELFF
TRBJ2-7 - TRBD1 TRBV5-1 TGCGCCAGCAGCTTGGAATTCCGGGACAGGGTTTCCTACGAGCAGTACTTC CASSLEFRDRVSYEQYF
TRBJ2-3 - TRBD2 TRBV29-1 TGCAGCGTTGAAGCCGCCGGACGGGAGGGAGATACGCAGTATTTT CSVEAAGREGDTQYF
TRBJ1-1 - TRBD1 TRBV7-8 TGTGCCAGCAGCCGGGGACAGGGGGCGCGCGAAGCTTTCTTT CASSRGQGAREAFF
TRBJ2-7 - - TRBV7-9 TGTGCCAGCAGCTTGTTTGGGGCGGGGAGCTACGAGCAGTACTTC CASSLFGAGSYEQYF
TRBJ2-7 many - TRBV5-1 TGCGCCAGCAGCTTGTCTGTGGGGACGCACAGCTCCTACGAGCAGTACTTC CASSLSVGTHSSYEQYF
TRBJ1-1 - - TRBV29-1 TGCAGCGTTGCTCCGGGGGGGCAAGCTTTCTTT CSVAPGGQAFF
TRBJ2-7 - TRBD2 TRBV20-1 TGCAGTGCCTCCGGAGCAAAAGCGGGAGGTGGTGAGCAGTACTTC CSASGAKAGGGEQYF
TRBJ2-1 - TRBD2 TRBV12-3/TRBV12-4 TGTGCCAGCAGTTTGACTAGCGACTTTTATGAGCAGTTCTTC CASSLTSDFYEQFF
TRBJ1-6 few - TRBV20-1 TGCAGTGCTAGGCAGGGGCCCTATAATTCACCCCTCCACTTT CSARQGPYNSPLHF
TRBJ2-3 few - TRBV24-1 TGTGCCACCAGTGATATGGACGGCGCAAATACGCAGTATTTT CATSDMDGANTQYF
TRBJ2-1 few TRBD1 TRBV24-1 TGTGCCACCACAGGACAGGTTTCCAATGAGCAGTTCTTC CATTGQVSNEQFF
TRBJ2-5 - - TRBV19 TGTGCCAGTAGTATCTTCGGGGTCTCTCAAGAGACCCAGTACTTC CASSIFGVSQETQYF
TRBJ2-5 - TRBD1 TRBV7-2 TGTGCCAGCAGCTCACAACCCCAACAGGGGAGAGAGACCCAGTACTTC CASSSQPQQGRETQYF
TRBJ2-2 - - TRBV15 TGTGCCACCAGCACTCACAGCTACACCGGGGAGCTGTTTTTT CATSTHSYTGELFF
TRBJ2-3 few - TRBV10-3 TGTGCCATCAGACTGGACAGCACAGATACGCAGTATTTT CAIRLDSTDTQYF
TRBJ2-5 - - TRBV24-1 TGTGCCACCAGTGATTTTAACGGCGGGGGCGTCCAGTACTTC CATSDFNGGGVQYF
TRBJ1-2 - TRBD1 TRBV11-2 TGTGCCAGCAGCTTAGGCACCGGGACAGGGGCCTATGGCTACACCTTC CASSLGTGTGAYGYTF
TRBJ1-2 many - TRBV20-1 TGCAGTGCTATCAAAAGTTCCGGACAGCTCCCTAGAGGGTACACCTTC CSAIKSSGQLPRGYTF
TRBJ2-1 few - TRBV7-3 TGTGCCAGCAGCCCCCAGCAGGCGGATGAGCAGTTCTTC CASSPQQADEQFF
TRBJ2-5 - - TRBV7-3 TGTGCCAGCAGCTCTCTAGCGGAGACCCAGTACTTC CASSSLAETQYF
TRBJ1-1 - - TRBV27 TGTGCCAGCAGGTCACAGGGATCGGGTAACACTGAAGCTTTCTTT CASRSQGSGNTEAFF
TRBJ2-1 many TRBD1 TRBV19 TGTGCCAGTAGTATAACAGGGGGCGATGAGCAGTTCTTC CASSITGGDEQFF
TRBJ2-7 many TRBD1 TRBV5-4 TGTGCCAGCAGCTCGCGGGACAGGGCGTACGAGCAGTACTTC CASSSRDRAYEQYF
TRBJ1-2 - - TRBV19 TGTGCCACTTCGTTGGACAGCCAGAACTATGGCTACACCTTC CATSLDSQNYGYTF
TRBJ2-2 - - TRBV7-3 TGTGCCAGCAGCTTAAATGGGGGCGGGGGACCCTTCGGGGAGCTGTTTTTT CASSLNGGGGPFGELFF
TRBJ1-1 - TRBD1 TRBV10-1 TGCGCCAGCAGGGGACAGCTCAACACTGAAGCTTTCTTT CASRGQLNTEAFF
TRBJ1-1 many - TRBV7-2 TGTGCCAGCAGCCGAGGACTGAACACTGAAGCTTTCTTT CASSRGLNTEAFF
TRBJ1-2 - TRBD1 TRBV19 TGTGCCAGTAGTATGACAGGGACCTCTGACTACACCTTC CASSMTGTSDYTF
TRBJ2-3 many - TRBV20-1 TGCAGTGCTCCAGGGACTGGGCTAGGGCTCACAGATACGCAGTATTTT CSAPGTGLGLTDTQYF
TRBJ1-5 many - TRBV29-1 TGCAGCGTGCAGGGACTCAATCAGCCCCAGCATTTT CSVQGLNQPQHF
TRBJ1-6 few - TRBV19 TGTGCCAGTACTAGGACAGCGCCTACGGCTTCACCCCTCCACTTT CASTRTAPTASPLHF
TRBJ1-2 - TRBD1 TRBV7-9 TGTGCCAGCAGCTTAGGGACAGGGGGCCATGGCTACACCTTC CASSLGTGGHGYTF
TRBJ2-7 many - TRBV6-5 TGTGCCAGCAGTTCGCAGCCACCACTTTACGAGCAGTACTTC CASSSQPPLYEQYF
TRBJ2-1 - TRBD2 TRBV20-1 TGCAGTGCTAGGCGAGGGACTAGCGCATCCTACAATGAGCAGTTCTTC CSARRGTSASYNEQFF
TRBJ1-5 few - TRBV15 TGTGCCACCAGCAGATTACAGGGAGGACAGCCCCAGCATTTT CATSRLQGGQPQHF
TRBJ2-5 - - TRBV9 TGTGCCAGCAGCGTAGATGCGGAGACCCAGTACTTC CASSVDAETQYF
TRBJ2-2 - - TRBV20-1 TGCAGTGCTAGAGTTCCCGGCCACGGGACCGGGGAGCTGTTTTTT CSARVPGHGTGELFF
TRBJ2-1 few - TRBV4-1 TGCGCCAGCAGCCGCCGGCAGGGGAGCGACAATGAGCAGTTCTTC CASSRRQGSDNEQFF
TRBJ2-5 many TRBD2 TRBV25-1 TGTGCCACCCGGATGACTAGCGGGAACCAAGAGACCCAGTACTTC CATRMTSGNQETQYF
TRBJ2-7 - - TRBV7-2 TGTGCCAGCAGCCCTGTCACCCTCTACGAGCAGTACTTC CASSPVTLYEQYF
TRBJ2-7 - - TRBV6-1 TGTGCCAGCAGTGCTCAAGGGGGGGGGGGTAACGAGCAGTACTTC CASSAQGGGGNEQYF
TRBJ1-1 many - TRBV4-1 TGCGCCAGCAGCCCCCCCGCTGAGAACACTGAAGCTTTCTTT CASSPPAENTEAFF
TRBJ1-1 - - TRBV20-1 TGCAGTGCTAGACCGCAGGGCCAAGCTTTCTTT CSARPQGQAFF